The T cell receptor (beta chain) under discussion was sequenced for a study of STAT5B mutations in CD4+ large granular lymphocyte leukemia. Study-level results: Compared with healthy controls (2/35), patient top clones favored TRBV06 (8/27).

Trimming removed 2 bases at V and 10 bases at J, with 23 bases between. Per the germline V gene, CDR1 is ENHRY and CDR2 is SYGVKD. This CDR3 comprises 16 residues. For this clone: Its antigen is not known.

The assay was immunoSEQ multiplex PCR, and TCRdb's table has in-frame clones only and misses some. The repertoire consists of 20,000 or so clones, with over 70% occurring once and the leading ten covering less than 5%. The chain has TRBV10-3 and TRBJ1-2; weak D call: TRBD1 (5 bases). Sequencing was performed on CD4+ T cells from blood buffy coats. This receptor was obtained from a human donor in good health. CDR3 protein: CAISEGVSWGLSVYTF. The CDR3, as DNA: TGTGCCATCAGTGAGGGAGTTAGTTGGGGACTAAGCGTCTACACCTTC.